This T cell receptor beta chain was sequenced during a study of breast tumors, draining lymph nodes, adjacent tissues. Study-wide points: Data fit most tumor T cells coming from lymph node, expanding in tumor. That most tumor T cells come from lymph nodes remained unproven. Tumor repertoires ranked between lymph nodes and nontumor tissue in diversity, with V and J gene preferences.

TCRdb reprocessed the multiplex PCR reads via MiXCR and lists one record per CDR3 protein. The data show 120,000 to 150,000 distinct CDR3 sequences, less than 35% seen once. This clonotype has ten or more counts. Its antigen is undetermined. Axillary draining lymph nodes of breast cancer patients supplied the node samples. Material for sequencing was axillary lymph node tissue. The receptor was isolated from a female donor with breast cancer. Some clones in this sample may be carry-over from other donors' samples.

CDR3 sequence reads: CASSTGQANVLTF. The CDR3 DNA reads TGTGCCAGCAGCACGGGACAGGCCAACGTCCTGACTTTC. The J gene is TRBJ2-6, the V gene TRBV7-6; a weak D match, TRBD1 (6 bases). The V end was cut by 5 bases, the J end by 6 bases, with 8 bases between. Germline-derived CDR1 and CDR2 are SGHVS and FNYEAQ. This CDR3 comprises 13 residues.